These 10 T cell receptor beta chains share one sample of origin, sequenced in a study of T cell responses to AZD1222 COVID-19 vaccine. TCRdb keeps only in-frame clones here, not all; method: immunoSEQ multiplex PCR. This table holds about 120,000 clones, 90% to 95% found once. The sample consisted of peripheral blood, taken on day 0 of AZD1222 vaccination. The origin of the receptors is an adult in good health.

The chain is built from TRBV12-5 and TRBJ2-2; perhaps TRBD2 as D (7 bases). CDR3 size: 16 residues. Germline CDR1 is LGHNT and CDR2 is FRNRAP. The V gene lost 5 bases and the J gene lost 5 bases, with 18 bases spanning the gap. For the CDR3, the DNA is TGTGCTAGTGGTCGACCAGGGGCGGGAGTTACCGGGGAGCTGTTTTTT. Translated, it gives CASGRPGAGVTGELFF.

The gene calls are TRBV10-3 and TRBJ1-5; TRBD1 is a possible D gene (6 bases). Trimming left V 10 bases short and J 1 base short, with 17 bases between. The CDR3 covers 15 residues. In germline, CDR1 is ENHRY, CDR2 SYGVKD. DNA for the CDR3: TGTGCCACCCAAGGGGGATTGGAAAGCAATCAGCCCCAGCATTTT. Translation gives CATQGGLESNQPQHF.

J is TRBJ1-2 and V is TRBV5-1; possible D gene TRBD1, 6 bases. This CDR3 region has 16 residues. Germline V gives CDR1 SGHRS, CDR2 YFSETQ. The V gene lost 3 bases and the J gene lost 8 bases, with 23 bases spanning the gap. Here the CDR3 reads CASSSRQAGGMEGYTF. The DNA for the CDR3 is TGCGCCAGCAGCTCCCGACAGGCGGGAGGTATGGAGGGCTACACCTTC.

The J gene is TRBJ1-3, the V gene TRBV19, with 7 bases that match TRBD1. The germline V gene has CDR1 LNHDA and CDR2 SQIVND (reference sequence). This CDR3 has 16 amino acids. Trimming took 3 bases from V and 7 from J; bases not matched to a gene: 12. The CDR3 loop reads CASSIPATGMMNTIYF. CDR3 in DNA: TGTGCCAGTAGTATTCCCGCGACAGGGATGATGAACACCATATATTTT.

In its sample, this clone was seen once. This sequence joins TRBV5-4 and TRBJ2-2; no reliable D call. The germline V and J ends were trimmed by 6 bases and 0 bases, with 15 bases remaining between them. Germline lookup yields CDR1 SGHNT and CDR2 YYREEE (reference sequence). The CDR3 has 16 residues. CDR3 protein: CASKKFGLTNTGELFF. The DNA of the CDR3 is TGTGCCAGCAAAAAATTCGGGCTTACGAACACCGGGGAGCTGTTTTTT.

This sequence joins TRBV10-2 and TRBJ2-1; D might be TRBD1 or TRBD2, each matching 6 bases. Trimming stripped 8 bases from V and 6 bases from J, with 17 bases between. Germline V gives CDR1 WSHSY, CDR2 SAAADI. The CDR3 has 14 amino acids. This CDR3 is CASLGSGARNEQFF. CDR3 DNA sequence: TGCGCCAGCCTGGGATCGGGGGCGCGCAATGAGCAGTTCTTC.

This chain connects TRBV19 to TRBJ2-7; D is perhaps TRBD1 (5 bases). Trimming took off 6 bases at V and 0 bases at J, with 9 bases between the two ends. The CDR3 totals 13 residues. Germline assignment: CDR1 LNHDA and CDR2 SQIVND (reference sequence). The CDR3 bases are TGTGCCAGTAGCCATGACAGCTCCTACGAGCAGTACTTC. Amino acid sequence: CASSHDSSYEQYF. The full variable domain, in which reference TRBV19 and TRBJ2-7 provide the parts outside the CDR3, is DGGITQSPKYLFRKEGQNVTLSCEQNLNHDAMYWYRQDPGQGLRLIYYSQIVNDFQKGDIAEGYSVSREKKESFPLTVTSAQKNPTAFYLCASSHDSSYEQYFGPGTRLTVT.

The chain has TRBV5-6 and TRBJ2-5; 8 bases map to TRBD2. This CDR3 is built from 16 residues. Germline CDR1 SGHDT, CDR2 YYEEEE. With 0 bases clipped from V and 0 bases from J, the junction kept 4 bases outside the gene matches. DNA for the CDR3: TGTGCCAGCAGCTTGGTATTAGCGGGAAACCAAGAGACCCAGTACTTC. Amino acid sequence: CASSLVLAGNQETQYF.

The DNA for the CDR3 is TGCGCCAGCTCCCTCGGACTAGCGGGCTACGAGCAGTACTTC. The encoded protein is CASSLGLAGYEQYF. J is TRBJ2-7 and V is TRBV10-2; 11 bases map to TRBD2. CDR1 is WSHSY and CDR2 is SAAADI in the germline V gene. Trimming took 8 bases from V and 3 from J; bases not matched to a gene: 6. The CDR3 has 14 amino acids.

This chain joins TRBV6-5 and TRBJ1-1, with D possibly TRBD1 on 6 matching bases. V was cut by 3 bases and J by 8 bases, with 19 bases left in between. The CDR3 runs 15 residues. The germline CDR1 and CDR2 sequences are MNHEY and SVGAGI. This CDR3 is CASSYKFSGAEEAFF. In DNA form, the CDR3 reads TGTGCCAGCAGTTATAAATTTTCGGGGGCAGAAGAAGCTTTCTTT.